These 13 T cell receptor beta chains came from one sample sequenced in a study of shared clonotypes between healthy human individuals. Only in-frame clones appear in the TCRdb table, and some are missing; sequencing was by immunoSEQ multiplex PCR. This sample has about 600,000 clones, with more than 95% found just once. Sequenced input: naive CD4+ T cells sorted from blood. Subset of the sample: CD45RA+ positively selected. These receptor sequences come from a woman aged 25 to 45 in good health.

This clone was seen a few times. CDR3 protein: CASSAAGYEQYF. CDR3 sequence (DNA): TGTGCCAGCAGTGCCGCGGGCTACGAGCAGTACTTC. J is TRBJ2-7 and V is TRBV2; D is possibly TRBD2 (5 bases). Germline CDR1 is SNHLY and CDR2 is FYNNEI. The length of the CDR3 is 12 residues. With 4 bases removed from V and 3 bases from J, the gap between germline ends came to 7 bases.

This chain connects TRBV29-1 to TRBJ1-1, with D uncertain. The CDR3 consists of 13 residues. The germline gives CDR1 SQVTM, CDR2 ANQGSEA. V was clipped by 7 bases and J by 7 bases, with 19 bases between them. CDR3 loop: CSDTTAHGGEAFF. In DNA, the CDR3 is TGCAGCGATACTACAGCTCACGGAGGTGAAGCTTTCTTT. Complete variable domain (other parts from reference TRBV29-1 and TRBJ1-1): SAVISQKPSRDICQRGTSLTIQCQVDSQVTMMFWYRQQPGQSLTLIATANQGSEATYESGFVIDKFPISRPNLTFSTLTVSNMSPEDSSIYLCSDTTAHGGEAFFGQGTRLTVV.

The CDR3 DNA reads TGTGCCAGCAGCTTAAGGGCCGTTAGAGACACCGGGGAGCTGTTTTTT. As protein: CASSLRAVRDTGELFF. The chain carries TRBV7-9 and TRBJ2-2; D not resolved. Trimming took 2 bases from V and 3 from J, leaving 13 bases between them. There are 16 residues in the CDR3. Germline V gene data show CDR1 as SEHNR and CDR2 as FQNEAQ (reference sequence).

V is TRBV11-2 and J is TRBJ2-1; TRBD1 matches 10 bases. After removal of 5 bases from V and 0 bases from J, the junction contained 1 base not matched to a gene. The CDR3 runs to 15 residues. In germline, CDR1 is SGHAT, CDR2 FQNNGV. DNA for the CDR3: TGTGCCAGCAGCCGACAGGGGGCCTCCTACAATGAGCAGTTCTTC. This translates into CASSRQGASYNEQFF.

This clone was found once. The chain employs TRBV6-1 and TRBJ2-1; no clear D. V dropped 6 bases and J dropped 5 bases, with 11 bases sitting between them. CDR1 and CDR2 from the germline V gene are MNHNS and SASEGT. The CDR3 covers 13 residues. The CDR3 reads CASSGLRNNEQFF. CDR3 bases: TGTGCCAGCAGCGGCCTAAGAAACAATGAGCAGTTCTTC.

This sequence joins TRBV27 and TRBJ2-2; TRBD2 aligns across 13 bases. Trimming cost V 6 bases and J 3 bases; bases outside gene matches: 10. CDR3 length: 18 amino acids. From germline, CDR1 is MNHEY and CDR2 SMNVEV (reference sequence). The CDR3 DNA reads TGTGCCAGCAGATTCGGGACTAGCGGGAACGGGGACACCGGGGAGCTGTTTTTT. Encoded protein: CASRFGTSGNGDTGELFF.

The chain combines TRBV4-2 with TRBJ1-5; D is unclear. Germline values: CDR1 LGHNA, CDR2 YNFKEQ. The ends were cut back, 0 bases at V and 0 bases at J, with 6 bases in the middle. This CDR3 contains 15 residues. The CDR3 coding sequence is TGTGCCAGCAGCCAAGATCGGAGTAGCAATCAGCCCCAGCATTTT. Translation: CASSQDRSSNQPQHF.

This clone was counted between two and nine times. This rearrangement joins TRBV6-1 to TRBJ1-1, with D possibly being TRBD1 (6 bases). The V gene lost 6 bases and the J gene lost 2 bases, with 13 bases spanning the gap. CDR3 length equals 14 residues. CDR1 MNHNS and CDR2 SASEGT come from the germline V gene. CDR3 sequence: CASRRRTDNTEAFF. CDR3 nucleotides: TGTGCCAGCAGGAGAAGGACAGATAACACTGAAGCTTTCTTT.

The chain links TRBV5-1 to TRBJ2-5, with TRBD2 as a possible D gene (6 bases). Looked up from germline, CDR1 is SGHRS and CDR2 is YFSETQ. The CDR3 contains 15 residues. Trimming took 0 bases from V and 4 from J, leaving 13 bases between them. Here the CDR3 DNA reads TGCGCCAGCAGCTTGGCCGCGGGGAGTGGAGAGACCCAGTACTTC. It codes for CASSLAAGSGETQYF. Using reference TRBV5-1 and TRBJ2-5 for the parts outside the CDR3, the full variable domain is KAGVTQTPRYLIKTRGQQVTLSCSPISGHRSVSWYQQTPGQGLQFLFEYFSETQRNKGNFPGRFSGRQFSNSRSEMNVSTLELGDSALYLCASSLAAGSGETQYFGPGTRLLVL.

The J gene is TRBJ1-1, the V gene TRBV5-1; 7 nucleotides agree with TRBD1. Germline lookup yields CDR1 SGHRS and CDR2 YFSETQ. CDR3 size: 15 residues. The junction had 5 bases not matched to a gene; V was cut back by 0 bases and J by 3 bases. The CDR3 region is CASSLATGDDTEAFF. The CDR3, as DNA: TGCGCCAGCAGCTTGGCCACAGGGGACGACACTGAAGCTTTCTTT. The full variable domain, completed using reference TRBV5-1 and TRBJ1-1, is KAGVTQTPRYLIKTRGQQVTLSCSPISGHRSVSWYQQTPGQGLQFLFEYFSETQRNKGNFPGRFSGRQFSNSRSEMNVSTLELGDSALYLCASSLATGDDTEAFFGQGTRLTVV.

This chain links TRBV7-6 with TRBJ1-3; D gene ambiguous. The CDR3 sequence is 14 residues long. With 4 bases removed from V and 4 bases from J, the gap between germline ends came to 11 bases. Germline values: CDR1 SGHVS, CDR2 FNYEAQ. The CDR3: CASSSATEGNTIYF. The DNA of the CDR3 is TGTGCCAGCAGCTCGGCTACAGAGGGAAACACCATATATTTT.

V and J are TRBV6-1 and TRBJ1-2, with 7 bases matching TRBD1. Germline CDR1 is MNHNS and CDR2 is SASEGT. The CDR3 has 11 amino acids. The CDR3 loop is CASRQGGGYTF. For the CDR3, the DNA is TGTGCAAGTAGACAGGGCGGTGGCTACACCTTC.

A word on this clone: At the DNA level, this CDR3 is encoded by other sequences in the same sample as well. V is TRBV19 and J is TRBJ1-5, with unresolved D. The CDR3 has 14 amino acids. Between the trimmed V and J ends, which lost 6 bases and 0 bases, there was a span of 9 bases. Per the germline V gene, CDR1 is LNHDA and CDR2 is SQIVND (reference sequence). The CDR3, as DNA: TGTGCCAGTAGCCCCCGGGGTAGCAATCAGCCCCAGCATTTT. Protein: CASSPRGSNQPQHF.